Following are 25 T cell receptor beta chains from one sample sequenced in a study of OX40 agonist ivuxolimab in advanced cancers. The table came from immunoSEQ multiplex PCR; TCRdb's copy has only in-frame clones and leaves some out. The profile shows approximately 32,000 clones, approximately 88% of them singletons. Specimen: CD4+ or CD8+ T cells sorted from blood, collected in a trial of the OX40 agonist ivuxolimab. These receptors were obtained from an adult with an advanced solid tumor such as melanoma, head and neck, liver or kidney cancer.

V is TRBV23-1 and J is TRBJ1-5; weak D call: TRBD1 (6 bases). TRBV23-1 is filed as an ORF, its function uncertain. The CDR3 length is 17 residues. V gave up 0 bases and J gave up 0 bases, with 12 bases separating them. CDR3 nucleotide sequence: TGCGCCAGCAGTCAATCGGGGAGGGACAATAGCAATCAGCCCCAGCATTTT. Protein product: CASSQSGRDNSNQPQHF.

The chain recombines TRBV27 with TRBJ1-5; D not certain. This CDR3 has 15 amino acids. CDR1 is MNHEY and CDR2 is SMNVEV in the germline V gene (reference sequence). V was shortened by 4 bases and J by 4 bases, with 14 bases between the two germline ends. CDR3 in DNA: TGTGCCAGCAGTTCTACTCCCGGTGTTAATCAGCCCCAGCATTTT. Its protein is CASSSTPGVNQPQHF.

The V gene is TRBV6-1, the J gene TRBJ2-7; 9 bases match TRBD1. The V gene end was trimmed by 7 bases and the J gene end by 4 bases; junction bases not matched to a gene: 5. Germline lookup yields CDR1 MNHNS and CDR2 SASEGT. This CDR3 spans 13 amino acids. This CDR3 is CASTTGGSYEQYF. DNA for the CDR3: TGTGCCAGCACGACAGGGGGGTCGTACGAGCAGTACTTC.

The CDR3 loop reads CASSKVAPSGGADTGELFF. In DNA, the CDR3 is TGCGCCAGCAGCAAAGTAGCCCCTAGCGGGGGGGCCGACACCGGGGAGCTGTTTTTT. The genes are TRBV4-3 and TRBJ2-2; 12 bases are a match to TRBD2. With 5 bases clipped from V and 3 bases from J, the junction kept 13 bases outside the gene matches. Germline values: CDR1 LGHNA, CDR2 YSLEER. This CDR3 spans 19 amino acids.

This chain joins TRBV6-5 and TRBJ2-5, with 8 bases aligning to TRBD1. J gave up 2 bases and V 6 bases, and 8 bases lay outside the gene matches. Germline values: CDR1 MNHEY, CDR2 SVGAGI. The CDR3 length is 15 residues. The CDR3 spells CASRTGTGIQETQYF. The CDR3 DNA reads TGTGCCAGCAGGACCGGGACAGGTATTCAAGAGACCCAGTACTTC.

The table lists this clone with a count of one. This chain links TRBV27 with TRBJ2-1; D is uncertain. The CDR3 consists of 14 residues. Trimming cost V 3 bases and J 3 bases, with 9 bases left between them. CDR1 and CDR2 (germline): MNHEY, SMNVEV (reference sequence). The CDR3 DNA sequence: TGTGCCAGCAGTTTTCCAGGCCGCTACAATGAGCAGTTCTTC. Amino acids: CASSFPGRYNEQFF.

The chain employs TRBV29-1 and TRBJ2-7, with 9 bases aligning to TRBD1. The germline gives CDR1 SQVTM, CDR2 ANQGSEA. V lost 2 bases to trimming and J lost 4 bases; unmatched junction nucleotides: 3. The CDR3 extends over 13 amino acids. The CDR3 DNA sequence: TGCAGCGTTGAAACAGGGGGCGGGTACGAGCAGTACTTC. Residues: CSVETGGGYEQYF.

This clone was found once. This CDR3 is CASSLPGSSYEQYF. CDR3 bases: TGTGCCAGCAGCTTACCAGGGTCCTCCTACGAGCAGTACTTC. V gene TRBV9 combines with J gene TRBJ2-7, with D perhaps matching TRBD1 (5 bases). The V end lost 4 bases, the J end lost 0 bases, and 11 bases lay between the germline ends. The CDR3 sequence is 14 residues long. Germline assignment: CDR1 SGDLS and CDR2 YYNGEE.

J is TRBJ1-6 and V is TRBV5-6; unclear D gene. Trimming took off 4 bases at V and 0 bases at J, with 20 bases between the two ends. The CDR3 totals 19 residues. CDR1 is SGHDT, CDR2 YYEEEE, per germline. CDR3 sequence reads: CASSPFRYPASSYNSPLHF. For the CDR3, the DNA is TGTGCCAGCAGCCCATTCAGGTATCCCGCCAGCTCCTATAATTCACCCCTCCACTTT. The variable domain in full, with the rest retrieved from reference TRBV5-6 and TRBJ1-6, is DAGVTQSPTHLIKTRGQQVTLRCSPKSGHDTVSWYQQALGQGPQFIFQYYEEEERQRGNFPDRFSGHQFPNYSSELNVNALLLGDSALYLCASSPFRYPASSYNSPLHFGNGTRLTVT.

The CDR3 region is CASSETSLSGGATDTQYF. The CDR3 DNA reads TGTGCCAGCAGTGAAACGAGCCTTAGCGGGGGGGCGACAGATACGCAGTATTTT. This chain uses TRBV2 with TRBJ2-3, with TRBD2 matching over 11 bases. The CDR3 has 18 residues. Trimming removed 2 bases from V and 3 bases from J; junction bases left unmatched: 10. Germline V gene lookup returns CDR1 SNHLY and CDR2 FYNNEI.

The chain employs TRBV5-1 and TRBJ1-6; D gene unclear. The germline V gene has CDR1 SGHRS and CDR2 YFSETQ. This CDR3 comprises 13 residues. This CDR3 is CVPAVANPSPLHF. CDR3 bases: TGCGTCCCGGCCGTGGCTAACCCGTCACCCCTCCACTTT.

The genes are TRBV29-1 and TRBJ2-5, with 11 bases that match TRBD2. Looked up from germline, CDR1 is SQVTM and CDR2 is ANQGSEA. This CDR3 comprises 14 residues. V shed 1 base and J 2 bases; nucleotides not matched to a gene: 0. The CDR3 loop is CSVEVAGGQETQYF. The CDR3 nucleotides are TGCAGCGTTGAAGTAGCGGGGGGGCAAGAGACCCAGTACTTC.

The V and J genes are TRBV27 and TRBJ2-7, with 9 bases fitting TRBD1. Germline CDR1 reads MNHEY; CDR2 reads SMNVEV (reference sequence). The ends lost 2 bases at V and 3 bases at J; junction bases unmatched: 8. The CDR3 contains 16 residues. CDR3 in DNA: TGTGCCAGCAGTTTAAACGGACAGGGGCTGGGCTACGAGCAGTACTTC. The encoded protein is CASSLNGQGLGYEQYF.

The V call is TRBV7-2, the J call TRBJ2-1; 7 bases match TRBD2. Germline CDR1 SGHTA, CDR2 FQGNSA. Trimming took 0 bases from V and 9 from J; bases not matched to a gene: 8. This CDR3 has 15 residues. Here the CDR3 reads CASSLAGGTRFEQFF. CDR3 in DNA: TGTGCCAGCAGCTTAGCGGGGGGGACCCGGTTTGAGCAGTTCTTC.

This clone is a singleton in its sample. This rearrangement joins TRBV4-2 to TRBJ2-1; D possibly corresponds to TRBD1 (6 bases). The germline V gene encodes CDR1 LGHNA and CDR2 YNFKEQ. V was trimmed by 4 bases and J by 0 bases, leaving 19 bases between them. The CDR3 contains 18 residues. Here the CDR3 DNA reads TGTGCCAGCAGCCCCCATTCCGACAGGCTATTCTCCTACAATGAGCAGTTCTTC. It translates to CASSPHSDRLFSYNEQFF.

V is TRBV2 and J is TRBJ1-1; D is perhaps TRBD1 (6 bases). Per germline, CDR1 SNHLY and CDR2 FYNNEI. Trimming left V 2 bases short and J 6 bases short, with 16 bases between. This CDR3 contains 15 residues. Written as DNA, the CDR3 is TGTGCCAGCAGTGAATCCGTGAACAGGGCAGCTGAAGCTTTCTTT. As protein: CASSESVNRAAEAFF.

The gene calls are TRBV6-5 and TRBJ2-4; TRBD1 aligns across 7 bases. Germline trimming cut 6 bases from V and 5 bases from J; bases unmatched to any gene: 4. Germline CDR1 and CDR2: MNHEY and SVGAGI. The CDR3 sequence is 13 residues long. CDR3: CASRQGSENIQYF. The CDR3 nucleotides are TGTGCCAGCAGACAGGGGTCCGAAAACATTCAGTACTTC.

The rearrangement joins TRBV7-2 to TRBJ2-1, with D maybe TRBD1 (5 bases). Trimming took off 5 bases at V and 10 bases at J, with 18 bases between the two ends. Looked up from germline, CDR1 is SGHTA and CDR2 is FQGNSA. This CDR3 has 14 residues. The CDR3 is CASSPVQGLREQFF. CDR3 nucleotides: TGTGCCAGCAGCCCTGTCCAGGGTCTGAGGGAGCAGTTCTTC.

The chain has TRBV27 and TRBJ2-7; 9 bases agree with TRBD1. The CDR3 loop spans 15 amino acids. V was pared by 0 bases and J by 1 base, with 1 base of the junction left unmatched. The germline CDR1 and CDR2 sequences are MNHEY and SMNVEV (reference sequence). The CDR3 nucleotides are TGTGCCAGCAGTTTATCAGGGACAGGGTCCTACGAGCAGTACTTC. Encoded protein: CASSLSGTGSYEQYF.

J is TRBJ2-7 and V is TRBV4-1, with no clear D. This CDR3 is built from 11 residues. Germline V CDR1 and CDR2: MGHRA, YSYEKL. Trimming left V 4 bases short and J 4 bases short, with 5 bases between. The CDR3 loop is CASSLGYEQYF. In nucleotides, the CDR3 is TGCGCCAGCAGCCTCGGGTACGAGCAGTACTTC.

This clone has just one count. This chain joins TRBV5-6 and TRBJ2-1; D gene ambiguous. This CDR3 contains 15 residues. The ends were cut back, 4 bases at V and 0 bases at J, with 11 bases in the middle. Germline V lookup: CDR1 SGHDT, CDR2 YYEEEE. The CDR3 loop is CASSTTWSSYNEQFF. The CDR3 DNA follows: TGTGCCAGCAGCACGACATGGAGCTCCTACAATGAGCAGTTCTTC.

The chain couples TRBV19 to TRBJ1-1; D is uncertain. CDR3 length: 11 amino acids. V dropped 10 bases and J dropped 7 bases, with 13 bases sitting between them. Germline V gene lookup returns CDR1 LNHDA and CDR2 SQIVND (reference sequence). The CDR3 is CAISGGLEAFF. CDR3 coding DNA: TGTGCCATCTCAGGAGGTCTTGAAGCTTTCTTT.

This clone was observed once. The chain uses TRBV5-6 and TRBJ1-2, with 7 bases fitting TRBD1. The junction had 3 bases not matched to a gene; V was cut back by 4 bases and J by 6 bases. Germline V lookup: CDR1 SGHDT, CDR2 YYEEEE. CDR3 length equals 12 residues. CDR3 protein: CASSLGTDGYTF. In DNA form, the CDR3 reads TGTGCCAGCAGCCTCGGGACAGATGGCTACACCTTC.

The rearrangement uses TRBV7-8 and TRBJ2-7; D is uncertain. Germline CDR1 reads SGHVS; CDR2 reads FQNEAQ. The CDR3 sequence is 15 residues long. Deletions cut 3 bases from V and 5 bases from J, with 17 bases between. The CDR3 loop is CASSLLILQLDEQYF. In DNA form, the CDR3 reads TGTGCCAGCAGCTTGCTAATCCTGCAATTGGACGAGCAGTACTTC.

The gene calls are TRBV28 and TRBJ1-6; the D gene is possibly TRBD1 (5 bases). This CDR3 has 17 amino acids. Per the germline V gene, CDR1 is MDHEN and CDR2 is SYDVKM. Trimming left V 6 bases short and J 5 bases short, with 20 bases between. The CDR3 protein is CASSLGGYGGNNSPLHF. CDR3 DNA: TGTGCCAGCAGCCTCGGGGGGTACGGAGGGAATAATTCACCCCTCCACTTT.